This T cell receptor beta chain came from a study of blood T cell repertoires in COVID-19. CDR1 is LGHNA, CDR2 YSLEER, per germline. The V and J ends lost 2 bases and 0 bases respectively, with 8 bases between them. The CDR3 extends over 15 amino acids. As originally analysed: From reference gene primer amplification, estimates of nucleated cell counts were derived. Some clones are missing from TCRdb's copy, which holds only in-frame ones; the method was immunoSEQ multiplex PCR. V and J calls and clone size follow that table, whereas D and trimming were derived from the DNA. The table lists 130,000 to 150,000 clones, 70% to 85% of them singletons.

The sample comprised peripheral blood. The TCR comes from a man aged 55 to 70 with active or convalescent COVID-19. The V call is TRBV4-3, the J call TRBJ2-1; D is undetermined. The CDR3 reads CASSQSWSSYNEQFF. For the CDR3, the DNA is TGCGCCAGCAGCCAATCCTGGAGCTCCTACAATGAGCAGTTCTTC.